The 11 T cell receptor beta chains presented below share a single source sample, sequenced in a study of cytomegalovirus exposure and HLA in healthy donors. A multiplex PCR was run with 60 Vbeta primers and 13 Jbeta primers. Repertoires were generated with immunoSEQ multiplex PCR, while TCRdb's copy carries only in-frame clones and drops some. The repertoire shows around 140,000 clones; the top ten hold around 1.6%. The sample comprised PBMCs. These TCRs come from a woman aged 40 to 55 in good health and CMV-seropositive.

The chain is built from TRBV7-2 and TRBJ2-1; weak D call: TRBD2 (6 bases). The V gene's germline CDR1 is SGHTA and CDR2 FQGNSA. CDR3 length: 16 residues. The V and J ends lost 1 base and 0 bases respectively, with 10 bases between them. The CDR3 sequence is CASSLVAGSSYNEQFF. CDR3 DNA sequence: TGTGCCAGCAGCTTAGTGGCGGGGAGCTCCTACAATGAGCAGTTCTTC. Using reference TRBV7-2 and TRBJ2-1 for the parts outside the CDR3, the full variable domain is GAGVSQSPSNKVTEKGKDVELRCDPISGHTALYWYRQSLGQGLEFLIYFQGNSAPDKSGLPSDRFSAERTGGSVSTLTIQRTQQEDSAVYLCASSLVAGSSYNEQFFGPGTRLTVL.

The chain has TRBV4-2 and TRBJ2-7, with 9 bases that match TRBD2. J lost 5 bases, V lost 0 bases, and 5 bases had no gene match. There are 15 residues in the CDR3. CDR1 is LGHNA and CDR2 is YNFKEQ in the germline V gene. This CDR3 reads CASSQDLRTSDEQYF. The DNA of the CDR3 is TGTGCCAGCAGCCAAGATCTTCGGACTAGCGACGAGCAGTACTTC.

The chain links TRBV19 to TRBJ2-5; TRBD1 is a possible D gene (6 bases). The DNA end favors TRBJ2-7, so the J call may be wrong. In germline, CDR1 is LNHDA, CDR2 SQIVND (reference sequence). CDR3 length: 14 amino acids. Here the CDR3 reads CASSPRGTTYEQYF. CDR3 bases: TGTGCCAGTAGTCCCAGGGGCACCACCTACGAGCAGTACTTC.

V is TRBV5-1 and J is TRBJ2-7; 8 positions match TRBD1. The V gene end was trimmed by 0 bases and the J gene end by 7 bases; junction bases not matched to a gene: 9. In germline, CDR1 is SGHRS, CDR2 YFSETQ. This CDR3 region has 15 residues. The CDR3 region is CASSLGQTGVREQYF. The CDR3 nucleotides are TGCGCCAGCAGCTTGGGGCAGACAGGGGTGAGAGAGCAGTACTTC. Together with reference TRBV5-1 and TRBJ2-7, the CDR3 gives the full variable domain: KAGVTQTPRYLIKTRGQQVTLSCSPISGHRSVSWYQQTPGQGLQFLFEYFSETQRNKGNFPGRFSGRQFSNSRSEMNVSTLELGDSALYLCASSLGQTGVREQYFGPGTRLTVT.

As DNA, the CDR3 is TGTGCCAGTAGCCCCTTAGGGGCAGCAACTGAAGCTTTCTTT. Amino acids: CASSPLGAATEAFF. The chain links TRBV19 to TRBJ1-1, with D possibly matching TRBD1 (5 bases). The CDR3 is made up of 14 amino acids. The germline V gene encodes CDR1 LNHDA and CDR2 SQIVND (reference sequence). V shed 6 bases and J shed 5 bases, with 16 bases lying between them. Supplemented by reference TRBV19 and TRBJ1-1, the full variable domain reads DGGITQSPKYLFRKEGQNVTLSCEQNLNHDAMYWYRQDPGQGLRLIYYSQIVNDFQKGDIAEGYSVSREKKESFPLTVTSAQKNPTAFYLCASSPLGAATEAFFGQGTRLTVV.

CDR3 sequence reads: CASSLGGGRSNEKLFF. The CDR3 bases are TGTGCCAGCAGCCTGGGAGGGGGACGTAGCAATGAAAAACTGTTTTTT. The chain is built from TRBV7-9 and TRBJ1-4, with a weak D call TRBD1 (6 bases). CDR1 is SEHNR and CDR2 is FQNEAQ in the germline V gene (reference sequence). V was pared by 5 bases and J by 5 bases, with 18 bases between. The CDR3 runs to 16 residues.

This chain connects TRBV28 to TRBJ2-7, with no clear D. The CDR3 sequence is 15 residues long. Germline V CDR1 and CDR2: MDHEN, SYDVKM. The V end was cut by 6 bases, the J end by 2 bases, with 17 bases between. Here the CDR3 reads CASSRPSFAAYEQYF. The CDR3 region has the DNA TGTGCCAGCAGCCGCCCATCATTTGCAGCCTACGAGCAGTACTTC.

The chain couples TRBV6-1 to TRBJ2-7; D possibly corresponds to TRBD2 (7 bases). Trimming left V 2 bases short and J 4 bases short, with 24 bases between. This CDR3 is built from 18 residues. CDR1 is MNHNS, CDR2 SASEGT, per germline. This chain's CDR3 is CASSEIGVGGAPGYEQYF. DNA of the CDR3: TGTGCCAGCAGTGAAATAGGGGTTGGGGGGGCCCCTGGGTACGAGCAGTACTTC.

This chain joins TRBV5-1 and TRBJ2-7; the D is unclear. Germline CDR1 and CDR2: SGHRS and YFSETQ. The CDR3 extends over 13 amino acids. V lost 3 bases and J lost 2, with 9 bases in between. The CDR3 spells CASSSDNTYEQYF. DNA for the CDR3: TGCGCCAGCAGCTCTGACAATACCTACGAGCAGTACTTC. Complete variable domain (other parts from reference TRBV5-1 and TRBJ2-7): KAGVTQTPRYLIKTRGQQVTLSCSPISGHRSVSWYQQTPGQGLQFLFEYFSETQRNKGNFPGRFSGRQFSNSRSEMNVSTLELGDSALYLCASSSDNTYEQYFGPGTRLTVT.

V gene TRBV28 combines with J gene TRBJ1-5; 7 positions match TRBD1. Germline lookup yields CDR1 MDHEN and CDR2 SYDVKM. J was trimmed by 3 bases and V by 4 bases; bases with no gene match: 9. This CDR3 comprises 16 residues. CDR3 in amino acids: CASSSRGIVFNQPQHF. The CDR3 DNA reads as TGTGCCAGCAGTTCCAGGGGGATCGTATTCAATCAGCCCCAGCATTTT.

The rearrangement links TRBV30 to TRBJ2-5, with TRBD2 as a possible D gene (5 bases). Trimming stripped 2 bases from V and 0 bases from J, with 22 bases between. The germline gives CDR1 GTSNPN, CDR2 SVGIG (reference sequence). The CDR3 sequence is 18 residues long. In DNA form, the CDR3 reads TGTGCCTGGAGTAGCCCCGCGGCGGCTAGCCGGTACCAAGAGACCCAGTACTTC. It yields the protein CAWSSPAAASRYQETQYF.